The rows below give T cell receptor beta chains drawn from one sample of a study of blood T cell repertoires in COVID-19. Generated by immunoSEQ multiplex PCR, the TCRdb table keeps only in-frame clones and is missing some. The table has a few hundred thousand clones, around 89% seen once. Sequences were obtained from peripheral blood. The receptors derive from a woman in her twenties or thirties with COVID-19, enrolled during active disease. Each CDR3 is given with its conserved first and last residue. A D gene is named only where the DNA matches it firmly.

d_gene: TRBD1; len: 16; v_gene: TRBV19; CDR3aa: CASTLGRGTGNNEQFF
d_gene: NA; len: 15; v_gene: TRBV29-1; CDR3aa: CSVEGEAAGTDTQYF
d_gene: TRBD1; len: 16; v_gene: TRBV14; CDR3aa: CASSQGRDRGRETQYF
d_gene: NA; len: 11; v_gene: TRBV6-5; CDR3aa: CASRGGRGYTF
d_gene: TRBD1; len: 15; v_gene: TRBV3-1/TRBV3-2; CDR3aa: CASSQATGGLETQYF
d_gene: TRBD1; len: 16; v_gene: TRBV19; CDR3aa: CASSTNRDRGDYEQYF
d_gene: NA; len: 16; v_gene: TRBV7-9; CDR3aa: CASSLTTWTPGYGYTF
d_gene: NA; len: 13; v_gene: TRBV12-3/TRBV12-4; CDR3aa: CASREGGGTEAFF
d_gene: NA; len: 18; v_gene: TRBV5-1; CDR3aa: CASSLDPGGLLSYNEQFF
d_gene: NA; len: 14; v_gene: TRBV5-1; CDR3aa: CASSLMGTGQPQHF
d_gene: NA; len: 14; v_gene: TRBV2; CDR3aa: CASSNSGPLNEQFF
d_gene: NA; len: 11; v_gene: TRBV29-1; CDR3aa: CSTQSGETQYF
d_gene: NA; len: 18; v_gene: TRBV4-2; CDR3aa: CASSHQNKGRRPNYGYTF
d_gene: TRBD1; len: 17; v_gene: TRBV27; CDR3aa: CASSSKGQGVFSYGYTF
d_gene: TRBD2; len: 16; v_gene: TRBV2; CDR3aa: CASSTGLAGGQETQYF
d_gene: TRBD1; len: 17; v_gene: TRBV4-1; CDR3aa: CASSQDPSRGQTGELFF
d_gene: TRBD2; len: 17; v_gene: TRBV5-1; CDR3aa: CASSLDGGRGGTDTQYF
d_gene: NA; len: 13; v_gene: TRBV29-1; CDR3aa: CSVCRDGGTEAFF
d_gene: TRBD1; len: 12; v_gene: TRBV29-1; CDR3aa: CSVAGTAGKLFF